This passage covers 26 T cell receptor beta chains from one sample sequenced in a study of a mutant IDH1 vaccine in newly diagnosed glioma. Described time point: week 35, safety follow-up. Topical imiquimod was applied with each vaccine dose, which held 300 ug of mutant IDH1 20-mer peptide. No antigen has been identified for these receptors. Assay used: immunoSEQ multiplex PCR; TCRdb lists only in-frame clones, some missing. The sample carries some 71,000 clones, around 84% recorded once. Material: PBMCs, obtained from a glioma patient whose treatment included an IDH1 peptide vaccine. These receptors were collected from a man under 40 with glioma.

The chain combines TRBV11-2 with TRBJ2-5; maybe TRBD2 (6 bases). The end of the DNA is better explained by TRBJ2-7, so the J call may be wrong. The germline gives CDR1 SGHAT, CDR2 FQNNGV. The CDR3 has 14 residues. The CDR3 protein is CASSFGGRPYEQYF. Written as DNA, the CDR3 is TGTGCCAGCAGCTTTGGGGGGAGGCCCTACGAGCAGTACTTC.

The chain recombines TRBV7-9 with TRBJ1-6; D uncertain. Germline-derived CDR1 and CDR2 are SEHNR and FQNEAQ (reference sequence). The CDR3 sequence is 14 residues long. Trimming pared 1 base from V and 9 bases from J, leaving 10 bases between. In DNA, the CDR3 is TGTGCCAGCAGCTTAGGAGACCCAAGTTCACCCCTCCACTTT. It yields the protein CASSLGDPSSPLHF.

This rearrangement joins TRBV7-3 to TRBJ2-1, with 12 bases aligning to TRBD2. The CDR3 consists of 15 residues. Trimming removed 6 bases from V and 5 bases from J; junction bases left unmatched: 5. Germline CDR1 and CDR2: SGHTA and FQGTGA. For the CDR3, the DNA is TGTGCCAGCAGTCGTCGACTAGCGGGGGACAATGAGCAGTTCTTC. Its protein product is CASSRRLAGDNEQFF.

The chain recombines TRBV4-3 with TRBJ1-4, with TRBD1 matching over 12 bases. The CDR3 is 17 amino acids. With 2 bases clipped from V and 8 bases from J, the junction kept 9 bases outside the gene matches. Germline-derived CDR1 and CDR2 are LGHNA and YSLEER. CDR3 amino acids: CASSQLLQGQGAEKLFF. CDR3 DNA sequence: TGCGCCAGCAGCCAACTCTTACAGGGACAGGGGGCCGAAAAACTGTTTTTT.

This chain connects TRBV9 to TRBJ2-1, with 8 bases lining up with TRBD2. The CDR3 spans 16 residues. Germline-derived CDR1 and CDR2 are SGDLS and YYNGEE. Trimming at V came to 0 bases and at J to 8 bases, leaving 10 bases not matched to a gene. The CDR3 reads CASSVGLTGGLYEQFF. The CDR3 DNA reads TGTGCCAGCAGCGTAGGTTTGACGGGAGGGCTCTATGAGCAGTTCTTC.

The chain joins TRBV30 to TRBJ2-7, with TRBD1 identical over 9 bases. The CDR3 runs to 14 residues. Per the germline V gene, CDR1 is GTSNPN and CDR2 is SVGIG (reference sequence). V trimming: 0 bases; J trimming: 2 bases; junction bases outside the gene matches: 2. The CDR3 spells CAWSVDRGPYEQYF. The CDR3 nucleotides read TGTGCCTGGAGTGTGGACAGGGGCCCCTACGAGCAGTACTTC.

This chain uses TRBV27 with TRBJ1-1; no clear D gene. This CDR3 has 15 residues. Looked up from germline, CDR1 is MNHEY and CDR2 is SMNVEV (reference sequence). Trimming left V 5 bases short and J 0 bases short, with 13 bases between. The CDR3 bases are TGTGCCAGCAGTCCACTATACCCTGTGAACACTGAAGCTTTCTTT. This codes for CASSPLYPVNTEAFF.

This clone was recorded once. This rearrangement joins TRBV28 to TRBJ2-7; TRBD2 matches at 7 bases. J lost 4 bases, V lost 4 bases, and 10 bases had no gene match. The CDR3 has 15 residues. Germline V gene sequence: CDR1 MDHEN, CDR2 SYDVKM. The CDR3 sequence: CASSSTREPGYEQYF. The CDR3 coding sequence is TGTGCCAGCAGTTCAACGCGGGAGCCGGGTTACGAGCAGTACTTC.

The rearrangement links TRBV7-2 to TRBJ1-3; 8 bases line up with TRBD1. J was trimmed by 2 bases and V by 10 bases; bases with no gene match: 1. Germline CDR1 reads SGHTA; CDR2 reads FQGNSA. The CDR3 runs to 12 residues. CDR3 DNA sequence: TGTGCCATACAGGGGGCTGGAAACACCATATATTTT. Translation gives CAIQGAGNTIYF.

CDR3 sequence: CASSVRVHEQFF. The CDR3, as DNA: TGTGCCAGCAGCGTCAGGGTGCATGAGCAGTTCTTC. The chain combines TRBV9 with TRBJ2-1; maybe TRBD1 (5 bases). V was pared by 2 bases and J by 8 bases, with 8 bases between. The length of the CDR3 is 12 residues. From germline, CDR1 is SGDLS and CDR2 YYNGEE. The full variable domain, in which reference TRBV9 and TRBJ2-1 provide the parts outside the CDR3, is DSGVTQTPKHLITATGQRVTLRCSPRSGDLSVYWYQQSLDQGLQFLIQYYNGEERAKGNILERFSAQQFPDLHSELNLSSLELGDSALYFCASSVRVHEQFFGPGTRLTVL.

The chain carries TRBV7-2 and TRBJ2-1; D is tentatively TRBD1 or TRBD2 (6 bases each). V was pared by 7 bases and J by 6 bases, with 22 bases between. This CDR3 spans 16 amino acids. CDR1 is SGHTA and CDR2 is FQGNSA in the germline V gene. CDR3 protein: CASKMRWGAVGNEQFF. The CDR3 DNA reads TGTGCCAGCAAAATGAGGTGGGGGGCCGTGGGCAATGAGCAGTTCTTC.

The CDR3 coding sequence is TGCAGCGTTGGTCCAGGGGACGAGCAGTACTTC. Amino acids: CSVGPGDEQYF. The J gene is TRBJ2-7, the V gene TRBV29-1; a possible D gene is TRBD1 (6 bases). The CDR3 runs to 11 residues. The V gene's germline CDR1 is SQVTM and CDR2 ANQGSEA. Trimming took off 4 bases at V and 5 bases at J, with 9 bases between the two ends.

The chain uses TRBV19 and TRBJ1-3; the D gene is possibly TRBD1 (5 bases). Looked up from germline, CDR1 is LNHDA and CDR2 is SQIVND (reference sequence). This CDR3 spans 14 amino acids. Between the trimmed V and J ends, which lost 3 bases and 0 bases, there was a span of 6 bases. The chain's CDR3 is CASSIDSSGNTIYF. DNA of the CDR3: TGTGCCAGTAGTATCGACAGCTCTGGAAACACCATATATTTT.

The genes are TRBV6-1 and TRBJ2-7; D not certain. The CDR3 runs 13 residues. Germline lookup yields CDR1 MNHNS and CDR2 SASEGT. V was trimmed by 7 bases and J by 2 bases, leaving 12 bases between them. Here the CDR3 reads CASIPQAAYEQYF. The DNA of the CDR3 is TGTGCCAGCATACCCCAGGCAGCCTACGAGCAGTACTTC.

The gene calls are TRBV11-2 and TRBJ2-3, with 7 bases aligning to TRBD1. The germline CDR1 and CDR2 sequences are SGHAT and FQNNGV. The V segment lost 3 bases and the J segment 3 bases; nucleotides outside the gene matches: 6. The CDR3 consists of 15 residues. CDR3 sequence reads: CASSLGQQETDTQYF. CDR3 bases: TGTGCCAGCAGCTTGGGACAGCAGGAGACAGATACGCAGTATTTT. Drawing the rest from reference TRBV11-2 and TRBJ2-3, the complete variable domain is EAGVAQSPRYKIIEKRQSVAFWCNPISGHATLYWYQQILGQGPKLLIQFQNNGVVDDSQLPKDRFSAERLKGVDSTLKIQPAKLEDSAVYLCASSLGQQETDTQYFGPGTRLTVL.

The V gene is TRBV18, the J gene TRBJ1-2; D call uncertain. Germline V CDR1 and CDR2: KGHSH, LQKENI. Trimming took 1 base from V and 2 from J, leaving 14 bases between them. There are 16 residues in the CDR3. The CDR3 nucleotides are TGTGCCAGCTCACCACGGTTAGACCGTCTGAACTATGGCTACACCTTC. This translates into CASSPRLDRLNYGYTF. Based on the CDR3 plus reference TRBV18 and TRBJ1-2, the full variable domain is NAGVMQNPRHLVRRRGQEARLRCSPMKGHSHVYWYRQLPEEGLKFMVYLQKENIIDESGMPKERFSAEFPKEGPSILRIQQVVRGDSAAYFCASSPRLDRLNYGYTFGSGTRLTVV.

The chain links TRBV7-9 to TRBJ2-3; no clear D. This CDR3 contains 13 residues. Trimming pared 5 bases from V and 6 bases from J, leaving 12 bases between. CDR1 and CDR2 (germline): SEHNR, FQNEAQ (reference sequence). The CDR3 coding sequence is TGTGCCAGCAGCGTCGGAAGGCACGATACGCAGTATTTT. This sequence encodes CASSVGRHDTQYF.

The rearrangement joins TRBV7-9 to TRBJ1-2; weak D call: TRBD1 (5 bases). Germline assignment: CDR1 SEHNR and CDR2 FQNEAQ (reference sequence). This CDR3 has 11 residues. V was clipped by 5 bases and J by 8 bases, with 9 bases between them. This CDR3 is CASSRGGGYTF. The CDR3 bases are TGTGCCAGCAGCCGGGGGGGAGGCTACACCTTC.

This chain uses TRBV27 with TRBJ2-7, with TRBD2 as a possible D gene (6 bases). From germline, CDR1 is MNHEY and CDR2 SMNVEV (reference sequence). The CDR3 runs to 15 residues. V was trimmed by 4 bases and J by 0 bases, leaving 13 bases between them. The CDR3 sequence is CASSYLGGISYEQYF. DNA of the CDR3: TGTGCCAGCAGTTATTTAGGAGGGATCTCCTACGAGCAGTACTTC.

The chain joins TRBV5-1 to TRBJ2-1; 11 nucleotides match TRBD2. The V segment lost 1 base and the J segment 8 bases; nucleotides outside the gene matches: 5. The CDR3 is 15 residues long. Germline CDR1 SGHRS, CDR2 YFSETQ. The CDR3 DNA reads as TGCGCCAGCAGCTTGACTAGCGGGAGTGGCTATGAGCAGTTCTTC. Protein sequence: CASSLTSGSGYEQFF.

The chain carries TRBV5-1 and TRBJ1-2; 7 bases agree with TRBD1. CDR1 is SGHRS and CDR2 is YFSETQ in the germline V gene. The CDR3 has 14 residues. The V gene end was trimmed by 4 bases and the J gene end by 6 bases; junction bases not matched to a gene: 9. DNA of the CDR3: TGCGCCAGCAGCCGTGGACAGGTTTCCGATGGCTACACCTTC. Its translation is CASSRGQVSDGYTF.

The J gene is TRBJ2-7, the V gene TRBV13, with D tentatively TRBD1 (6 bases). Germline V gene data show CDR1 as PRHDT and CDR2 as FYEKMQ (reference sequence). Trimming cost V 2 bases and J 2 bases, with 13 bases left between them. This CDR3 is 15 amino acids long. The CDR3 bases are TGTGCCAGCAGCTTACCGCCGGACAGAACCTACGAGCAGTACTTC. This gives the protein CASSLPPDRTYEQYF.

This CDR3 reads CASSSTGSNQPQHF. The CDR3 bases are TGTGCCAGCAGTTCGACAGGGTCCAATCAGCCCCAGCATTTT. V gene TRBV28 combines with J gene TRBJ1-5; 7 bases match TRBD1. The V gene's germline CDR1 is MDHEN and CDR2 SYDVKM. This CDR3 region has 14 residues. Trimming cost V 4 bases and J 3 bases; bases outside gene matches: 3.

The CDR3 here is CASSGTGGTNTGELFF. The CDR3 DNA is TGTGCCAGCAGCGGGACAGGGGGCACGAACACCGGGGAGCTGTTTTTT. The rearrangement joins TRBV7-8 to TRBJ2-2; TRBD1 matches at 12 bases. The ends lost 5 bases at V and 0 bases at J; junction bases unmatched: 1. Per the germline V gene, CDR1 is SGHVS and CDR2 is FQNEAQ. The CDR3 totals 16 residues.

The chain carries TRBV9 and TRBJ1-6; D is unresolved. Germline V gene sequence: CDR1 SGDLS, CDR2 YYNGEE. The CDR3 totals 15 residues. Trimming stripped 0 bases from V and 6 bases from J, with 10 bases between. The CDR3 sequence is CASSVEQDFNSPLHF. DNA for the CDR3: TGTGCCAGCAGCGTAGAGCAGGACTTTAATTCACCCCTCCACTTT.

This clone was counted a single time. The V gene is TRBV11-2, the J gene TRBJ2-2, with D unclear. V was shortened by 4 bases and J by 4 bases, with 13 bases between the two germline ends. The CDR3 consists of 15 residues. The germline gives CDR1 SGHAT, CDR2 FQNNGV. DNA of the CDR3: TGTGCCAGCAGCTCTATCCCCGCAGCCACCGGGGAGCTGTTTTTT. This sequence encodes CASSSIPAATGELFF.